The 14 T cell receptor beta chains below come from one sample, sequenced in a study of neurological immune-mediated disorders. TCRdb used MiXCR to reprocess the 5' RACE reads, holding one entry per CDR3 protein. This table has around 69,000 distinct CDR3 sequences, less than 5.5% appearing once. Sequenced input: PBMCs. Source of these receptors: a man aged 30 to 45 with multiple sclerosis.

The sample holds many counts of this clonotype. The gene calls are TRBV28 and TRBJ1-4; TRBD1 matches 8 bases. CDR1 and CDR2 from the germline V gene are MDHEN and SYDVKM. J lost 8 bases, V lost 9 bases, and 8 bases had no gene match. CDR3 length: 13 amino acids. DNA for the CDR3: TGTGCCAGTTCGACAGGGGTGATAGAAAAACTGTTTTTT. Translation: CASSTGVIEKLFF.

This clonotype appeared many times. The genes are TRBV5-1 and TRBJ1-6, with 9 bases lining up with TRBD1. Looked up from germline, CDR1 is SGHRS and CDR2 is YFSETQ. The CDR3 runs 15 residues. After removal of 2 bases from V and 5 bases from J, the junction contained 2 bases not matched to a gene. CDR3 DNA: TGCGCCAGCAGCTTCCGGGACAGGGATAATTCACCCCTCCACTTT. Its protein product is CASSFRDRDNSPLHF. Full variable domain (rest looked up from reference TRBV5-1 and TRBJ1-6): KAGVTQTPRYLIKTRGQQVTLSCSPISGHRSVSWYQQTPGQGLQFLFEYFSETQRNKGNFPGRFSGRQFSNSRSEMNVSTLELGDSALYLCASSFRDRDNSPLHFGNGTRLTVT.

At least ten counts were recorded for this clonotype. The CDR3 sequence: CASSQELLNTGELFF. The CDR3, as DNA: TGCGCCAGCAGCCAAGAACTACTGAACACCGGGGAGCTGTTTTTT. The chain employs TRBV4-1 and TRBJ2-2; no firm D call. From germline, CDR1 is MGHRA and CDR2 YSYEKL. This CDR3 is 15 amino acids long. Trimming left V 0 bases short and J 1 base short, with 6 bases between.

Many counts were recorded for this clonotype. The chain recombines TRBV6-1 with TRBJ1-1, with TRBD1 matching over 8 bases. The CDR3 contains 16 residues. V shed 2 bases, J shed 4 bases, and the junction held 9 bases outside the gene matches. Germline loops: CDR1 MNHNS, CDR2 SASEGT. CDR3 loop: CASSEQGSGQGTEAFF. The CDR3 region has the DNA TGTGCCAGCAGTGAACAGGGCTCTGGACAGGGCACTGAAGCTTTCTTT.

This clonotype has a count of ten or more. The chain employs TRBV6-5 and TRBJ2-3, with D possibly being TRBD1 (5 bases). CDR1 MNHEY and CDR2 SVGAGI come from the germline V gene. This CDR3 has 16 amino acids. Trimming cost V 3 bases and J 0 bases, with 13 bases left between them. The CDR3 bases are TGTGCCAGCAGTTATGGACAATCCCTTAGCACAGATACGCAGTATTTT. Its protein product is CASSYGQSLSTDTQYF.

This clonotype turned up a few times. This chain links TRBV7-9 with TRBJ1-5; the D is unclear. The CDR3 contains 14 residues. The germline V gene encodes CDR1 SEHNR and CDR2 FQNEAQ (reference sequence). Trimming cost V 2 bases and J 3 bases, with 8 bases left between them. Written as DNA, the CDR3 is TGTGCCAGCAGCTTAAACGGTATCAATCAGCCCCAGCATTTT. Its protein product is CASSLNGINQPQHF. The variable domain in full, completed from reference TRBV7-9 and TRBJ1-5, reads DTGVSQNPRHKITKRGQNVTFRCDPISEHNRLYWYRQTLGQGPEFLTYFQNEAQLEKSRLLSDRFSAERPKGSFSTLEIQRTEQGDSAMYLCASSLNGINQPQHFGDGTRLSIL.

This clonotype was seen repeatedly, ten times or more. This chain connects TRBV3-1 to TRBJ2-7; 7 positions match TRBD1. V gave up 4 bases and J gave up 6 bases; unmatched junction bases: 3. Germline V lookup: CDR1 LGHDT, CDR2 YNNKEL (reference sequence). This CDR3 spans 12 amino acids. The CDR3: CASSRRQGEQYF. The CDR3 nucleotides are TGTGCCAGCAGCCGCCGACAGGGCGAGCAGTACTTC.

The chain employs TRBV5-1 and TRBJ2-2; 8 bases map to TRBD1. Germline CDR1 reads SGHRS; CDR2 reads YFSETQ. The CDR3 is made up of 15 amino acids. Losses at the gene ends were 1 base for V and 6 bases for J; bases not matched to a gene: 5. The chain's CDR3 is CASSLSLTGAGELFF. As DNA, the CDR3 is TGCGCCAGCAGCTTGTCCTTGACAGGGGCCGGGGAGCTGTTTTTT.

In this sample, this clonotype turned up many times. This chain joins TRBV7-9 and TRBJ2-5; the D is unclear. V lost 5 bases and J lost 5, with 18 bases in between. CDR1 and CDR2 (germline): SEHNR, FQNEAQ (reference sequence). The CDR3 contains 15 residues. The CDR3 coding sequence is TGTGCCAGCAGCCGCTCCGGACCTTCAAGCGAGACCCAGTACTTC. Protein: CASSRSGPSSETQYF.

In this sample, this clonotype turned up many times. V and J are TRBV6-5 and TRBJ2-2; D is perhaps TRBD2 (6 bases). There are 14 residues in the CDR3. Trimming removed 6 bases from V and 4 bases from J, with 12 bases in between. Looked up from germline, CDR1 is MNHEY and CDR2 is SVGAGI. CDR3 protein: CASRNSGSTGELFF. The CDR3 region has the DNA TGTGCCAGCAGGAATAGCGGTTCCACCGGGGAGCTGTTTTTT.

This clonotype has a count of ten or more. The chain combines TRBV24-1 with TRBJ2-1; 7 bases align to TRBD1. This CDR3 contains 14 residues. The germline CDR1 and CDR2 sequences are KGHDR and SFDVKD. V trimming: 7 bases; J trimming: 7 bases; junction bases outside the gene matches: 9. The DNA for the CDR3 is TGTGCCACCAGCGGCCGACAGGGTTTGAATGAGCAGTTCTTC. The encoded protein is CATSGRQGLNEQFF.

About this clonotype itself: Mismatch with germline at one junction end may stem from a read error. The chain is built from TRBV10-3 and TRBJ1-5, with no clear D. CDR1 is ENHRY, CDR2 SYGVKD, per germline. The CDR3 length is 12 residues. As DNA, the CDR3 is TGTGCCACCCGACATGGGAATCAGCCCCAGAATTTT. Its translation: CATRHGNQPQNF.

This clonotype was detected many times. J is TRBJ1-1 and V is TRBV20-1; D perhaps matches TRBD1 (5 bases). CDR1 is DFQATT and CDR2 is SNEGSKA in the germline V gene (reference sequence). The germline V and J ends were trimmed by 5 bases and 0 bases, with 10 bases remaining between them. The CDR3 contains 13 residues. The CDR3 nucleotides are TGCAGTGCTGGGGGGGGGGTGAACACTGAAGCTTTCTTT. It translates to CSAGGGVNTEAFF.

This clonotype was counted at least ten times. The chain uses TRBV6-5 and TRBJ1-6; D may be TRBD1 (6 bases). The CDR3 spans 13 residues. V was trimmed by 7 bases and J by 10 bases, leaving 14 bases between them. Germline assignment: CDR1 MNHEY and CDR2 SVGAGI. CDR3: CASNRVLGSPLHF. The CDR3 DNA follows: TGTGCCAGCAACAGGGTGTTGGGGTCACCCCTCCACTTT.